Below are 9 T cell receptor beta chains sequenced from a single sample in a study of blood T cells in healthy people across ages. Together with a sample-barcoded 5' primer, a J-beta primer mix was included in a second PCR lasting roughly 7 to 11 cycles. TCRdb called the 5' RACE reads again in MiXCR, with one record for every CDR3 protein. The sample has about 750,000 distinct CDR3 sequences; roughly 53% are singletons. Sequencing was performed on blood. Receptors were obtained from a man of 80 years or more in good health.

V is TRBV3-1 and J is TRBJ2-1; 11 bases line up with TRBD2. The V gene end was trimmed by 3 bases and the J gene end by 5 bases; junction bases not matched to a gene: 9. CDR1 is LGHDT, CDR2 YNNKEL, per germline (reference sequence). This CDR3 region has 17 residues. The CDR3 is CASSHVFSGRAHNEQFF. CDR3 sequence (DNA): TGTGCCAGCAGCCACGTCTTTAGCGGGAGGGCTCACAATGAGCAGTTCTTC.

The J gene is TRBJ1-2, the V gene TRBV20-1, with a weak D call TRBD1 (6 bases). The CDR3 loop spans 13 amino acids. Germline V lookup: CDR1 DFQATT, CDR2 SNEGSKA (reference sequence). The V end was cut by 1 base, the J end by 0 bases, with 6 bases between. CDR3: CSARAGANYGYTF. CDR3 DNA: TGCAGTGCTAGAGCAGGGGCTAACTATGGCTACACCTTC.

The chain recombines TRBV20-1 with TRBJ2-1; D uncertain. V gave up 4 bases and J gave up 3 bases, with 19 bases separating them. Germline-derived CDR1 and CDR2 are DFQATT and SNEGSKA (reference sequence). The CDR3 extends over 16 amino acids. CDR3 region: CSAIPAEPLGYNEQFF. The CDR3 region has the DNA TGCAGTGCTATCCCTGCGGAGCCCTTGGGCTACAATGAGCAGTTCTTC.

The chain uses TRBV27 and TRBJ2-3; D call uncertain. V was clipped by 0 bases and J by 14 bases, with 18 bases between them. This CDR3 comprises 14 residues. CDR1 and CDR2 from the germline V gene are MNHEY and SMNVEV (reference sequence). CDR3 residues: CASSLSGRHRYAYF. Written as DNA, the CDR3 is TGTGCCAGCAGTTTATCGGGCCGACACAGATACGCGTATTTT.

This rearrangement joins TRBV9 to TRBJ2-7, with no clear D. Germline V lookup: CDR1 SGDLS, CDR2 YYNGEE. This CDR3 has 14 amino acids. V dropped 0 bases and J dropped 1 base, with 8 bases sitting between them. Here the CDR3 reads CASSVVTPSYEQYF. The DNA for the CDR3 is TGTGCCAGCAGCGTAGTAACGCCGTCCTACGAGCAGTACTTC.

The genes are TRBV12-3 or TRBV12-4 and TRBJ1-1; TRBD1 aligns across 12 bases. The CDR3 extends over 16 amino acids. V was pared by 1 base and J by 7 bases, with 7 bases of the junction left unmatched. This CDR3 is CASSLGDRGRLGEAFF. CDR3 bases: TGTGCCAGCAGTTTAGGGGACAGGGGGCGTTTAGGTGAAGCTTTCTTT.

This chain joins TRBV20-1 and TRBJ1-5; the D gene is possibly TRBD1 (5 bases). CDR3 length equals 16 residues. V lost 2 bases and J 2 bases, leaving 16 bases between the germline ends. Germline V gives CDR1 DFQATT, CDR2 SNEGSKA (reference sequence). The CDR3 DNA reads TGCAGTGCTAGATCTTTGGGACTGGGCGGCAATCAGCCCCAGCATTTT. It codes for CSARSLGLGGNQPQHF.

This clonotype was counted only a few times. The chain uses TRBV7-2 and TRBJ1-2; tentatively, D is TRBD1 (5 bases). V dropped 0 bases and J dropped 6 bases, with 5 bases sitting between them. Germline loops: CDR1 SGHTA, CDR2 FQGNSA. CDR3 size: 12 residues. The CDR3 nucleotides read TGTGCCAGCAGCTTAGCGGGGGATGGCTACACCTTC. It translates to CASSLAGDGYTF.

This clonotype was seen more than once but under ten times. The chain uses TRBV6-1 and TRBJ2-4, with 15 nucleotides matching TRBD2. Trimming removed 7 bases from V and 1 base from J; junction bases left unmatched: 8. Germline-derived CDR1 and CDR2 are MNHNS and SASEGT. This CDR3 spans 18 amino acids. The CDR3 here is CASTPGLAGGPAKNIQYF. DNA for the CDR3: TGTGCCAGCACCCCGGGACTAGCGGGAGGTCCGGCCAAAAACATTCAGTACTTC.